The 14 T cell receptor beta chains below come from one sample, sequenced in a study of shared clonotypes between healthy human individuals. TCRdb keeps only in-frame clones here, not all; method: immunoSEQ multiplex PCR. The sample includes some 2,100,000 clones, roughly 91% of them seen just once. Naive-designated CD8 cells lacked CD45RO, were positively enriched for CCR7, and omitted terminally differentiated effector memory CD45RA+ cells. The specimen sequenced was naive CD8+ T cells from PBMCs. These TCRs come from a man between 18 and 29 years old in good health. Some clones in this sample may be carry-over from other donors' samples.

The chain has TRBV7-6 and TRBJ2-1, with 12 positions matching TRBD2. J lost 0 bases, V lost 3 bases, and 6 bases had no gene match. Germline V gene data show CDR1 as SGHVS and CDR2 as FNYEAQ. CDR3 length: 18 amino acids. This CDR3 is CASSFWLAGGSSYNEQFF. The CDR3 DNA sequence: TGTGCCAGCAGCTTCTGGCTAGCGGGAGGGTCCTCCTACAATGAGCAGTTCTTC. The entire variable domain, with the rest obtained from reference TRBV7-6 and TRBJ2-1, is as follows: GAGVSQSPRYKVTKRGQDVALRCDPISGHVSLYWYRQALGQGPEFLTYFNYEAQQDKSGLPNDRFSAERPEGSISTLTIQRTEQRDSAMYRCASSFWLAGGSSYNEQFFGPGTRLTVL.

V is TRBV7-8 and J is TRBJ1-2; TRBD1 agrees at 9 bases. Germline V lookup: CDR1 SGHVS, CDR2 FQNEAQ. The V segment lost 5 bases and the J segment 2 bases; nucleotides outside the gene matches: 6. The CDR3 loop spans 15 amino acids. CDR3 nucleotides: TGTGCCAGCAGCCCGGGGACAGGGCTAAACTATGGCTACACCTTC. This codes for CASSPGTGLNYGYTF.

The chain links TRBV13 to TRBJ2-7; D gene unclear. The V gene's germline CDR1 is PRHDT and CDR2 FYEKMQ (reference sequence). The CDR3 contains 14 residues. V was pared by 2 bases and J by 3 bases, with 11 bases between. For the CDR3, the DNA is TGTGCCAGCAGCTTACACTCAGAAGACTACGAGCAGTACTTC. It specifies CASSLHSEDYEQYF.

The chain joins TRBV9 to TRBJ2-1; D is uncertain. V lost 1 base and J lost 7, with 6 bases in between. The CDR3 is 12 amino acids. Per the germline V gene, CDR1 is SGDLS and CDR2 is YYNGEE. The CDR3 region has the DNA TGTGCCAGCAGCGTAAACGGAAATGAGCAGTTCTTC. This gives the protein CASSVNGNEQFF.

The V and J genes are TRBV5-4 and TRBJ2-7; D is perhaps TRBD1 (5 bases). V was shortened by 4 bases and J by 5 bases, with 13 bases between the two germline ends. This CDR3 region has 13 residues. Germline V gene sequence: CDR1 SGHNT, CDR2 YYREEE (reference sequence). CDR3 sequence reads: CASSGSRVDEQYF. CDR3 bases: TGTGCCAGCAGCGGTTCCAGGGTGGACGAGCAGTACTTC.

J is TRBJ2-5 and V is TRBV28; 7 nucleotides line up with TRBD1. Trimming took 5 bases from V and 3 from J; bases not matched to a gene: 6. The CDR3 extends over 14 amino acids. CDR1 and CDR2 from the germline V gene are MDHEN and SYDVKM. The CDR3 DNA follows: TGTGCCAGCAGTGCGACAGGGCTGGAAGAGACCCAGTACTTC. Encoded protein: CASSATGLEETQYF.

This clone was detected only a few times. CDR3 sequence (DNA): TGTGCCAGCAGCTTAACCGAAGGACAGTTCACCGGGGAGCTGTTTTTT. Translated, it gives CASSLTEGQFTGELFF. The rearrangement links TRBV7-9 to TRBJ2-2, with D possibly matching TRBD1 (6 bases). The length of the CDR3 is 16 residues. In germline, CDR1 is SEHNR, CDR2 FQNEAQ (reference sequence). Trimming removed 2 bases at V and 4 bases at J, with 14 bases between.

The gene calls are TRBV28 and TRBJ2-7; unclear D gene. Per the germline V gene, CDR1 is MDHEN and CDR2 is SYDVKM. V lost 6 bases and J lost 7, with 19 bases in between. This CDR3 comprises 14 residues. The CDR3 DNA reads TGTGCCAGCAGACCCAACGCCGCCCGGCGGGAGCAGTACTTC. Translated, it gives CASRPNAARREQYF.

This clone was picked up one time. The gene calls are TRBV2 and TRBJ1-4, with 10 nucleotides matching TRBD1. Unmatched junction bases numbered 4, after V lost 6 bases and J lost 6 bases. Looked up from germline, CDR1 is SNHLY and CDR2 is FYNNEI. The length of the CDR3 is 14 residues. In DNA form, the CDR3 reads TGTGCCAGCAGCGTGACAGGGGGCTATGAAAAACTGTTTTTT. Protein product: CASSVTGGYEKLFF.

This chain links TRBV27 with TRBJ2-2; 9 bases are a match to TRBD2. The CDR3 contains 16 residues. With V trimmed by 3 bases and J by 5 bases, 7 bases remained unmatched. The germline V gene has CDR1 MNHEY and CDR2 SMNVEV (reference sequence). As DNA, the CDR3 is TGTGCCAGCAGTTTCCATGCGGGAGGGTCGACCGGGGAGCTGTTTTTT. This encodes CASSFHAGGSTGELFF.

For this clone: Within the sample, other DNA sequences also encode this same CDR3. In nucleotides, the CDR3 is TGCAGCGTTGTACTGAACACTGAAGCTTTCTTT. Its translation is CSVVLNTEAFF. This sequence joins TRBV29-1 and TRBJ1-1, with unresolved D. The CDR3 contains 11 residues. Trimming removed 4 bases at V and 0 bases at J, with 3 bases between. From germline, CDR1 is SQVTM and CDR2 ANQGSEA. Filled out from reference TRBV29-1 and TRBJ1-1, the complete variable domain reads SAVISQKPSRDICQRGTSLTIQCQVDSQVTMMFWYRQQPGQSLTLIATANQGSEATYESGFVIDKFPISRPNLTFSTLTVSNMSPEDSSIYLCSVVLNTEAFFGQGTRLTVV.

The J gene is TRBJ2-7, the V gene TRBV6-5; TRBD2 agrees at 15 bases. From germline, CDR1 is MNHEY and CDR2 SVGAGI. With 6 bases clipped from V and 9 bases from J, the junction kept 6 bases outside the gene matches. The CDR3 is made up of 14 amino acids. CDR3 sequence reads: CASRPGLAGGWQYF. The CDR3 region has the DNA TGTGCCAGCAGACCGGGACTAGCGGGAGGCTGGCAGTACTTC.

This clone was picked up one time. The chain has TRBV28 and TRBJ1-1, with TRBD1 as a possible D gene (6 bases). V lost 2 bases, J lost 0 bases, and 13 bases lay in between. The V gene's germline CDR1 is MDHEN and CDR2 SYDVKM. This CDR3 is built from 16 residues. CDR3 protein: CASSLTGGRMNTEAFF. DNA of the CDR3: TGTGCCAGCAGTTTAACGGGGGGGCGGATGAACACTGAAGCTTTCTTT. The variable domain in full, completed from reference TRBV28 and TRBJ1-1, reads DVKVTQSSRYLVKRTGEKVFLECVQDMDHENMFWYRQDPGLGLRLIYFSYDVKMKEKGDIPEGYSVSREKKERFSLILESASTNQTSMYLCASSLTGGRMNTEAFFGQGTRLTVV.

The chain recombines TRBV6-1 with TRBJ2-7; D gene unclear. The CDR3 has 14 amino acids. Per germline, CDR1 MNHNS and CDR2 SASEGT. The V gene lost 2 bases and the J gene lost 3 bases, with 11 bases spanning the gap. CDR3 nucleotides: TGTGCCAGCAGTGAATGGGGTACTCGCTACGAGCAGTACTTC. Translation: CASSEWGTRYEQYF.